The clone carrying this T cell receptor beta chain was recorded only once. Assignments of participants to cohorts depended upon their own reported clinical history. This sample was taken from a study of blood T cell repertoires in COVID-19. This CDR3 is built from 15 residues. V was pared by 0 bases and J by 7 bases, with 11 bases between. The germline gives CDR1 SGHRS, CDR2 YFSETQ. Some clones are missing from TCRdb's copy, which holds only in-frame ones; the method was immunoSEQ multiplex PCR. The top ten hold 2.6% of the sample, which has roughly 260,000 clones, 87% seen once. This clonotype was obtained from a woman aged 25 to 39 with acute COVID-19. V usage is TRBV5-1 and J usage is TRBJ1-6; tentatively, D is TRBD1 (6 bases). The sequenced sample consisted of PBMCs or T cells enriched from blood (not recorded which). CDR3 residues: CASSLAWQGNSPLHF. The DNA of the CDR3 is TGCGCCAGCAGCTTGGCTTGGCAGGGGAATTCACCCCTCCACTTT.